This record looks at one T cell receptor (beta chain) sequence and its context. The CDR3 is 13 residues long. V lost 5 bases and J lost 5, with 13 bases in between. Germline V lookup: CDR1 SGHRS, CDR2 YFSETQ. The repertoire was sequenced with immunoSEQ multiplex PCR; TCRdb's copy has only in-frame clones and lacks some. The table has tens of thousands of clones, around 89% seen once; the top ten hold more than 5.5%. These data come from a study of control samples from healthy donors and cancer patients. This sequence originates from a man aged 50-60 years in good health. The chain has TRBV5-1 and TRBJ1-1; unclear D gene. The specimen was blood. CDR3 region: CASRSDPGTEAFF. In DNA form, the CDR3 reads TGCGCCAGCAGAAGTGACCCCGGGACTGAAGCTTTCTTT.